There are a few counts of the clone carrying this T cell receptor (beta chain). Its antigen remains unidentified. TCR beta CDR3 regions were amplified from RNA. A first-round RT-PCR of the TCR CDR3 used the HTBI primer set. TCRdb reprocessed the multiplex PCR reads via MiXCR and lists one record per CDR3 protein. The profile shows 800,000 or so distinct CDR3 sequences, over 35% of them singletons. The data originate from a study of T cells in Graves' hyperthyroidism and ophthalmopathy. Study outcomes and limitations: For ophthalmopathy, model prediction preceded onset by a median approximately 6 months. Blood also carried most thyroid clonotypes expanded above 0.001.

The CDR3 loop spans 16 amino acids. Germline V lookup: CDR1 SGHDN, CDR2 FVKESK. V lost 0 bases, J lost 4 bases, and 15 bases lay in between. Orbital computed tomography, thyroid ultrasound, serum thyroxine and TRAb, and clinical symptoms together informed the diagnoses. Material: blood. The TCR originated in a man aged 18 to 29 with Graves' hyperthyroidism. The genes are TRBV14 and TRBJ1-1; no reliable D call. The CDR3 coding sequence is TGTGCCAGCAGCCAAGATGAAGGGAGGGTTCGCACTGAAGCTTTCTTT. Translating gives CASSQDEGRVRTEAFF.